One and the same sample provided the 32 T cell receptor beta chains below, sequenced in a study of blood T cell repertoires in COVID-19. TCRdb's table, derived via immunoSEQ multiplex PCR, lists solely in-frame clones and lacks some. The data contain fewer than 300,000 clones, around 90% of them seen just once; the ten biggest clones take up roughly 1.1%. Sequencing was performed on PBMCs or T cells enriched from blood (not recorded which). The receptors were sampled from a woman younger than 45 who had recovered from COVID-19.

This clone was seen a few times. J is TRBJ2-7 and V is TRBV25-1; 10 nucleotides match TRBD2. The J segment lost 6 bases and the V segment lost 3 bases, leaving 14 bases of the junction unmatched. CDR3 length equals 17 residues. The germline CDR1 and CDR2 sequences are MGHDK and SYGVNS. The CDR3, as DNA: TGTGCCAGCAGTGAGACGAAGCTAGCGGGAGTTTTTGGCGAGCAGTACTTC. This encodes CASSETKLAGVFGEQYF.

The chain joins TRBV7-9 to TRBJ2-7; the match to TRBD1 covers 7 bases. Trimming removed 0 bases from V and 3 bases from J; junction bases left unmatched: 8. The germline V gene encodes CDR1 SEHNR and CDR2 FQNEAQ (reference sequence). The CDR3 length is 16 residues. Here the CDR3 reads CASSLAGGADDYEQYF. For the CDR3, the DNA is TGTGCCAGCAGCTTAGCAGGGGGCGCAGATGACTACGAGCAGTACTTC.

This chain links TRBV18 with TRBJ2-6; 8 bases agree with TRBD1. This CDR3 region has 22 residues. Germline loops: CDR1 KGHSH, CDR2 LQKENI. After removal of 2 bases from V and 0 bases from J, the junction contained 18 bases not matched to a gene. The CDR3 reads CASSPTTGASEAWNSGANVLTF. As DNA, the CDR3 is TGTGCCAGCTCACCAACGACAGGGGCCAGCGAAGCGTGGAACTCTGGGGCCAACGTCCTGACTTTC.

The chain employs TRBV7-2 and TRBJ2-7; 10 nucleotides agree with TRBD2. The CDR3 sequence is 15 residues long. Germline V CDR1 and CDR2: SGHTA, FQGNSA. V lost 2 bases to trimming and J lost 3 bases; unmatched junction nucleotides: 4. The CDR3 reads CASSLRLAGNYEQYF. The CDR3 coding sequence is TGTGCCAGCAGCTTAAGACTAGCGGGCAACTACGAGCAGTACTTC.

This clone occurred a few times. The rearrangement uses TRBV25-1 and TRBJ1-6, with no clear D. This CDR3 has 16 amino acids. Germline V CDR1 and CDR2: MGHDK, SYGVNS. Trimming left V 6 bases short and J 5 bases short, with 17 bases between. The CDR3 DNA follows: TGTGCCAGCAGCGACTCCACGGCAGCTAATAATTCACCCCTCCACTTT. Protein product: CASSDSTAANNSPLHF.

This clone was recorded once. The chain links TRBV24-1 to TRBJ2-2, with 11 bases that match TRBD1. The CDR3 spans 17 residues. V trimming: 3 bases; J trimming: 3 bases; junction bases outside the gene matches: 5. Germline V gene sequence: CDR1 KGHDR, CDR2 SFDVKD. This chain's CDR3 is CATSDPGTGGDTGELFF. In DNA, the CDR3 is TGTGCCACCAGTGATCCCGGGACAGGGGGAGACACCGGGGAGCTGTTTTTT.

The chain joins TRBV5-1 to TRBJ2-7; 11 nucleotides agree with TRBD1. Germline V gene sequence: CDR1 SGHRS, CDR2 YFSETQ. This CDR3 spans 14 amino acids. V lost 3 bases to trimming and J lost 3 bases; unmatched junction nucleotides: 2. The CDR3 is CASSSGTGGYEQYF. The DNA of the CDR3 is TGCGCCAGCAGCTCCGGGACAGGGGGCTACGAGCAGTACTTC.

V gene TRBV27 combines with J gene TRBJ1-2; D is possibly TRBD1 (6 bases). Germline V gene sequence: CDR1 MNHEY, CDR2 SMNVEV (reference sequence). V lost 6 bases and J 8 bases, leaving 16 bases between the germline ends. This CDR3 has 13 residues. The CDR3 nucleotides are TGTGCCAGCAGGTCCTCAGGGGAAAGGGGCTACACCTTC. It codes for CASRSSGERGYTF.

This rearrangement joins TRBV2 to TRBJ1-5, with a possible D match to TRBD1 (6 bases). The CDR3 length is 12 residues. Germline V gene lookup returns CDR1 SNHLY and CDR2 FYNNEI. The V end lost 6 bases, the J end lost 6 bases, and 9 bases lay between the germline ends. The CDR3 sequence is CASRGGAQPQHF. The DNA for the CDR3 is TGTGCCAGCAGGGGGGGGGCTCAGCCCCAGCATTTT.

The V gene is TRBV28, the J gene TRBJ2-7; 8 bases align to TRBD2. This CDR3 contains 17 residues. The V gene end was trimmed by 7 bases and the J gene end by 2 bases; junction bases not matched to a gene: 16. The germline V gene has CDR1 MDHEN and CDR2 SYDVKM. The CDR3 sequence: CASTLRMGLAGTYEQYF. CDR3 DNA: TGTGCCAGCACCCTTCGTATGGGGCTAGCGGGTACCTACGAGCAGTACTTC.

This CDR3 is CASSSLAGGSYNEQFF. For the CDR3, the DNA is TGTGCCAGCAGCTCCCTAGCGGGAGGGTCCTACAATGAGCAGTTCTTC. The V and J genes are TRBV7-2 and TRBJ2-1; 12 positions agree with TRBD2. This CDR3 has 16 residues. Trimming removed 4 bases from V and 1 base from J; junction bases left unmatched: 2. Germline V gene data show CDR1 as SGHTA and CDR2 as FQGNSA.

This clone has only a few counts. The CDR3 region is CASSSRSTGYEQYF. The CDR3 DNA reads as TGTGCCAGCAGCTCCCGTAGTACAGGCTACGAGCAGTACTTC. The chain carries TRBV7-9 and TRBJ2-7; D may be TRBD1 (5 bases). This CDR3 spans 14 amino acids. Trimming pared 4 bases from V and 3 bases from J, leaving 13 bases between. Germline lookup yields CDR1 SEHNR and CDR2 FQNEAQ (reference sequence).

V gene TRBV30 combines with J gene TRBJ2-1, with D possibly TRBD1 on 6 matching bases. Germline loops: CDR1 GTSNPN, CDR2 SVGIG (reference sequence). CDR3 length: 14 amino acids. V was shortened by 3 bases and J by 0 bases, with 9 bases between the two germline ends. CDR3 nucleotide sequence: TGTGCCTGGAGGGACAGTAGCTCCTACAATGAGCAGTTCTTC. This sequence encodes CAWRDSSSYNEQFF. The full variable domain, with the rest looked up from reference TRBV30 and TRBJ2-1, is SQTIHQWPATLVQPVGSPLSLECTVEGTSNPNLYWYRQAAGRGLQLLFYSVGIGQISSEVPQNLSASRPQDRQFILSSKKLLLSDSGFYLCAWRDSSSYNEQFFGPGTRLTVL.

The count of this clone is one. The V call is TRBV28, the J call TRBJ1-2, with 7 bases lining up with TRBD1. Germline CDR1 reads MDHEN; CDR2 reads SYDVKM. The CDR3 has 13 amino acids. The ends lost 6 bases at V and 2 bases at J; junction bases unmatched: 3. In DNA, the CDR3 is TGTGCCAGCAGGTGGACAGGCAACTATGGCTACACCTTC. Its translation: CASRWTGNYGYTF.

The chain carries TRBV29-1 and TRBJ1-5; 10 bases agree with TRBD1. CDR1 and CDR2 from the germline V gene are SQVTM and ANQGSEA. J gave up 8 bases and V 7 bases, and 8 bases lay outside the gene matches. CDR3 length: 13 residues. The CDR3 spells CSAAGTGEEPQHF. CDR3 sequence (DNA): TGCAGCGCCGCGGGGACAGGGGAGGAGCCCCAGCATTTT.

The V gene is TRBV5-4, the J gene TRBJ1-5; D call uncertain. The CDR3 extends over 16 amino acids. Germline lookup yields CDR1 SGHNT and CDR2 YYREEE (reference sequence). Trimming stripped 0 bases from V and 5 bases from J, with 15 bases between. The CDR3 nucleotides read TGTGCCAGCAGCTTGGTTGGCACCCCGCCAGATCAGCCCCAGCATTTT. The encoded protein is CASSLVGTPPDQPQHF.

The V and J genes are TRBV5-1 and TRBJ2-7; the D is unclear. Germline V gene sequence: CDR1 SGHRS, CDR2 YFSETQ. The CDR3 has 13 residues. V was trimmed by 4 bases and J by 4 bases, leaving 12 bases between them. Here the CDR3 DNA reads TGCGCCAGCAGCCTAACGACATTTTACGAGCAGTACTTC. Its protein product is CASSLTTFYEQYF.

This chain joins TRBV9 and TRBJ2-6, with 10 positions matching TRBD1. This CDR3 region has 18 residues. The junction had 7 bases not matched to a gene; V was cut back by 0 bases and J by 4 bases. The germline V gene has CDR1 SGDLS and CDR2 YYNGEE. CDR3 sequence: CASSVERQGAQGANVLTF. The CDR3 DNA reads as TGTGCCAGCAGCGTAGAACGACAGGGGGCGCAAGGGGCCAACGTCCTGACTTTC.

V gene TRBV5-6 combines with J gene TRBJ1-2; 7 bases match TRBD1. V shed 4 bases, J shed 1 base, and the junction held 7 bases outside the gene matches. Per germline, CDR1 SGHDT and CDR2 YYEEEE. This CDR3 is built from 15 residues. CDR3 in DNA: TGTGCCAGCAGCCCGGAGGGACAGAATAACTATGGCTACACCTTC. Encoded protein: CASSPEGQNNYGYTF.

CDR3 amino acids: CASSIGGGEQFF. The CDR3 region has the DNA TGTGCCAGCAGCATAGGGGGCGGTGAGCAGTTCTTC. The chain is built from TRBV21-1 and TRBJ2-1; the table's D call, TRBD1, was not checked against the DNA. TRBV21-1 is reported as a pseudogene. CDR3 length: 12 residues.

This rearrangement joins TRBV27 to TRBJ2-2; 7 bases map to TRBD1. Losses at the gene ends were 7 bases for V and 4 bases for J; bases not matched to a gene: 9. The germline gives CDR1 MNHEY, CDR2 SMNVEV (reference sequence). This CDR3 region has 15 residues. CDR3 protein: CASTWGQQGTGELFF. The CDR3 DNA sequence: TGTGCCAGCACTTGGGGACAGCAGGGCACCGGGGAGCTGTTTTTT.

The chain carries TRBV4-3 and TRBJ2-7; 11 bases agree with TRBD2. V was clipped by 0 bases and J by 0 bases; unmatched bases: 1. The CDR3 consists of 16 residues. CDR1 is LGHNA and CDR2 is YSLEER in the germline V gene. In DNA, the CDR3 is TGCGCCAGCAGCCAAGAGACTAGCGGGAACTCCTACGAGCAGTACTTC. Translating gives CASSQETSGNSYEQYF.

CDR3 DNA sequence: TGTGCCAGCCGTCGGACAGGGCAGGGAACTGAAGCTTTCTTT. It yields the protein CASRRTGQGTEAFF. This chain joins TRBV25-1 and TRBJ1-1; 8 bases are a match to TRBD1. V lost 8 bases and J lost 5; bases outside the gene matches: 10. The germline V gene has CDR1 MGHDK and CDR2 SYGVNS. CDR3 size: 14 residues.

The rearrangement links TRBV7-9 to TRBJ2-5; 12 nucleotides agree with TRBD1. This CDR3 contains 14 residues. Losses at the gene ends were 5 bases for V and 4 bases for J; bases not matched to a gene: 2. Germline-derived CDR1 and CDR2 are SEHNR and FQNEAQ (reference sequence). The CDR3 loop reads CASSRDRGLETQYF. DNA for the CDR3: TGTGCCAGCAGCCGGGACAGGGGGCTAGAGACCCAGTACTTC.

This clone turned up a few times. V is TRBV7-6 and J is TRBJ2-7; perhaps TRBD1 as D (6 bases). V lost 0 bases and J 6 bases, leaving 24 bases between the germline ends. The germline gives CDR1 SGHVS, CDR2 FNYEAQ. The CDR3 extends over 18 amino acids. CDR3 nucleotide sequence: TGTGCCAGCAGCTTAGCGGTTCCCATGCAGGGGTGGTTCTCCGAGCAGTACTTC. Translating it yields CASSLAVPMQGWFSEQYF.

This clone is a singleton in its sample. V and J are TRBV5-8 and TRBJ1-1; D remains unclear. The germline V and J ends were trimmed by 1 base and 0 bases, with 13 bases remaining between them. Per the germline V gene, CDR1 is SGHTS and CDR2 is YDEGEE. CDR3 length equals 16 residues. CDR3 region: CASSLFLRSMNTEAFF. The DNA for the CDR3 is TGTGCCAGCAGCTTGTTCCTCCGGAGTATGAACACTGAAGCTTTCTTT.

This rearrangement joins TRBV27 to TRBJ2-1; D remains ambiguous. Germline V gene sequence: CDR1 MNHEY, CDR2 SMNVEV (reference sequence). This CDR3 has 12 residues. V lost 6 bases, J lost 8 bases, and 11 bases lay in between. The CDR3 reads CASSPFRDEQFF. CDR3 in DNA: TGTGCCAGCAGCCCGTTTCGGGATGAGCAGTTCTTC.

In nucleotides, the CDR3 is TGTGCCAGCAGCCAAGGGGGAGTGGTCGGTTGGAATTCACCCCTCCACTTT. This codes for CASSQGGVVGWNSPLHF. The chain recombines TRBV4-2 with TRBJ1-6; no clear D gene. This CDR3 region has 17 residues. V lost 1 base and J lost 7, with 17 bases in between. Germline V gene lookup returns CDR1 LGHNA and CDR2 YNFKEQ.

J is TRBJ2-1 and V is TRBV4-2, with 10 bases identical to TRBD2. CDR3 size: 17 residues. J was trimmed by 0 bases and V by 0 bases; bases with no gene match: 2. Germline-derived CDR1 and CDR2 are LGHNA and YNFKEQ. CDR3 sequence: CASSQDPSGSSYNEQFF. In DNA form, the CDR3 reads TGTGCCAGCAGCCAAGATCCTAGCGGGAGCTCCTACAATGAGCAGTTCTTC.

V usage is TRBV28 and J usage is TRBJ1-5; D possibly corresponds to TRBD1 (5 bases). Germline CDR1 reads MDHEN; CDR2 reads SYDVKM. Trimming pared 2 bases from V and 10 bases from J, leaving 9 bases between. This CDR3 is built from 12 residues. CDR3 coding DNA: TGTGCCAGCAGTTTACCAGGGAACCCCCAGCATTTT. It encodes CASSLPGNPQHF. The complete variable domain, with remaining parts taken from reference TRBV28 and TRBJ1-5, reads DVKVTQSSRYLVKRTGEKVFLECVQDMDHENMFWYRQDPGLGLRLIYFSYDVKMKEKGDIPEGYSVSREKKERFSLILESASTNQTSMYLCASSLPGNPQHFGDGTRLSIL.

This sequence joins TRBV5-1 and TRBJ1-1, with TRBD1 identical over 7 bases. Germline-derived CDR1 and CDR2 are SGHRS and YFSETQ. The CDR3 contains 14 residues. J gave up 3 bases and V 0 bases, and 2 bases lay outside the gene matches. The DNA of the CDR3 is TGCGCCAGCAGCTTGGAGACAGGGTACACTGAAGCTTTCTTT. Its protein is CASSLETGYTEAFF. Looking up the rest from reference TRBV5-1 and TRBJ1-1 gives the full variable domain: KAGVTQTPRYLIKTRGQQVTLSCSPISGHRSVSWYQQTPGQGLQFLFEYFSETQRNKGNFPGRFSGRQFSNSRSEMNVSTLELGDSALYLCASSLETGYTEAFFGQGTRLTVV.

V usage is TRBV24-1 and J usage is TRBJ2-7, with TRBD1 as a possible D gene (5 bases). The ends were cut back, 4 bases at V and 2 bases at J, with 11 bases in the middle. In germline, CDR1 is KGHDR, CDR2 SFDVKD. This CDR3 has 14 residues. CDR3 bases: TGTGCCACCAGTGACCCCCGCAGGGCCTACGAGCAGTACTTC. This codes for CATSDPRRAYEQYF.